This TCR beta chain was documented in a study of blood T cell repertoires in COVID-19. The overall study: T cells, B-cell-depleted T cells, or PBMCs supplied cDNA or gDNA.

In the original workflow: Nucleated cell number was recorded as an estimate derived from reference gene primer amplification. Some clones are missing from TCRdb's copy, which holds only in-frame ones; the method was immunoSEQ multiplex PCR. That table furnishes V, J and clone size, whereas the DNA furnished D and trimming. The table shows over 200,000 clones, with more than 80% occurring only once. The CDR3 extends over 13 amino acids. Deletions cut 6 bases from V and 7 bases from J, with 16 bases between. Source material: peripheral blood. The gene calls are TRBV12-3 or TRBV12-4 and TRBJ2-7; D unresolved. This receptor was obtained from a young man who had recovered from COVID-19. As DNA, the CDR3 is TGTGCCAGCAGAGAGGCCACACGGAGAGAGCAGTACTTC. Its translation: CASREATRREQYF.